The 21 T cell receptor beta chains below come from one sample, sequenced in a study of cytomegalovirus exposure and HLA in healthy donors. This PCR relied on a set of 60 Vbeta primers and 13 Jbeta primers. Sequencing used immunoSEQ multiplex PCR; TCRdb keeps in-frame clones, though not all of them. The data show around 130,000 clones, with 60% to 80% seen just once and 0.94% held by the top ten. The sample consisted of PBMCs. The receptors were sampled from a woman aged 55-75 years in good health and CMV-seronegative.

The gene calls are TRBV9 and TRBJ2-1, with 9 bases matching TRBD2. There are 15 residues in the CDR3. Unmatched junction bases numbered 9, after V lost 4 bases and J lost 7 bases. CDR1 is SGDLS, CDR2 YYNGEE, per germline. The CDR3 region is CASSTKGGRGNEQFF. The CDR3, as DNA: TGTGCCAGCAGCACGAAGGGCGGGAGGGGGAATGAGCAGTTCTTC.

This sequence joins TRBV5-1 and TRBJ2-7; D is possibly TRBD1 (6 bases). This CDR3 is 14 amino acids long. Trimming stripped 3 bases from V and 2 bases from J, with 12 bases between. Germline V gene sequence: CDR1 SGHRS, CDR2 YFSETQ. The CDR3 coding sequence is TGCGCCAGCAGCTATAACGACAGGACCTACGAGCAGTACTTC. Its protein product is CASSYNDRTYEQYF.

This sequence joins TRBV5-8 and TRBJ2-7; 9 bases are a match to TRBD1. CDR3 length equals 15 residues. V gave up 4 bases and J gave up 2 bases; unmatched junction bases: 7. Germline CDR1 reads SGHTS; CDR2 reads YDEGEE. The CDR3, as DNA: TGTGCCAGCAGCCGGGGACAGGGTAGGACCTACGAGCAGTACTTC. It encodes CASSRGQGRTYEQYF.

This clone was found once. The chain recombines TRBV5-6 with TRBJ2-1; D is unresolved. Trimming removed 0 bases from V and 0 bases from J, with 10 bases in between. Germline CDR1 reads SGHDT; CDR2 reads YYEEEE. The length of the CDR3 is 16 residues. CDR3 bases: TGTGCCAGCAGCTTGGGAGCGCTTTTCTCCTACAATGAGCAGTTCTTC. This gives the protein CASSLGALFSYNEQFF.

This clone has just a few counts. The chain joins TRBV29-1 to TRBJ2-5; tentative D call: TRBD2 (6 bases). Germline V lookup: CDR1 SQVTM, CDR2 ANQGSEA. Trimming cost V 0 bases and J 5 bases, with 7 bases left between them. This CDR3 contains 12 residues. The CDR3 loop is CSVEDGGETQYF. Written as DNA, the CDR3 is TGCAGCGTTGAAGATGGAGGGGAGACCCAGTACTTC. Looking up the rest from reference TRBV29-1 and TRBJ2-5 gives the full variable domain: SAVISQKPSRDICQRGTSLTIQCQVDSQVTMMFWYRQQPGQSLTLIATANQGSEATYESGFVIDKFPISRPNLTFSTLTVSNMSPEDSSIYLCSVEDGGETQYFGPGTRLLVL.

J is TRBJ2-5 and V is TRBV11-2; D gene uncertain. This CDR3 comprises 14 residues. V was shortened by 2 bases and J by 5 bases, with 12 bases between the two germline ends. The V gene's germline CDR1 is SGHAT and CDR2 FQNNGV. CDR3 bases: TGTGCCAGCAGCTTACTTGCAGGCCCGGAGACCCAGTACTTC. This codes for CASSLLAGPETQYF. The whole variable domain, filled in from reference TRBV11-2 and TRBJ2-5, reads EAGVAQSPRYKIIEKRQSVAFWCNPISGHATLYWYQQILGQGPKLLIQFQNNGVVDDSQLPKDRFSAERLKGVDSTLKIQPAKLEDSAVYLCASSLLAGPETQYFGPGTRLLVL.

V and J are TRBV7-3 and TRBJ2-3; D may be TRBD2 (6 bases). The CDR3 has 13 amino acids. Trimming removed 3 bases from V and 6 bases from J, with 10 bases in between. The germline gives CDR1 SGHTA, CDR2 FQGTGA. DNA of the CDR3: TGTGCCAGCAGCTTGGGGGGTATGGATACGCAGTATTTT. As protein: CASSLGGMDTQYF.

In regard to this clone: Its ends do not fully match the called genes, so a read error is possible. Other DNA variants within this sample encode the same CDR3. The chain combines TRBV25-1 with TRBJ1-1; the match to TRBD1 covers 8 bases. Germline CDR1 MGHDK, CDR2 SYGVNS. CDR3 length equals 12 residues. The chain's CDR3 is CASEDRGPEAFF. DNA for the CDR3: TGTGCCAGCGAAGACAGGGGCCCTGAAGCCTTCTTT.

This clone was seen a few times. The chain couples TRBV5-4 to TRBJ2-2; 7 positions match TRBD1. From germline, CDR1 is SGHNT and CDR2 YYREEE (reference sequence). The CDR3 runs 16 residues. V was pared by 4 bases and J by 6 bases, with 12 bases of the junction left unmatched. The CDR3 nucleotides read TGTGCCAGCAGCAGGGGGAGACAGGGAAGAGCCGGGGAGCTGTTTTTT. This translates into CASSRGRQGRAGELFF.

On this clone itself: At one of its ends the junction is not consistent with the germline gene, which may arise from a read error. The chain has TRBV7-7 and TRBJ2-3, with 10 bases aligning to TRBD2. This CDR3 is 15 amino acids long. Germline lookup yields CDR1 SSHAT and CDR2 FNYEAQ (reference sequence). The CDR3 loop reads CASSPLAGSTDTQYF. CDR3 DNA: TGTGCTAGCAGCCCACTAGCGGGGAGCACAGATACGCAGTATTTT.

The gene calls are TRBV28 and TRBJ2-7; 7 bases match TRBD1. Trimming cost V 4 bases and J 2 bases; bases outside gene matches: 11. The germline gives CDR1 MDHEN, CDR2 SYDVKM. This CDR3 has 16 residues. CDR3 protein: CASSSHPTGTTYEQYF. The CDR3 DNA sequence: TGTGCCAGCAGTTCCCATCCGACAGGGACGACCTACGAGCAGTACTTC. The complete variable domain, with remaining parts taken from reference TRBV28 and TRBJ2-7, reads DVKVTQSSRYLVKRTGEKVFLECVQDMDHENMFWYRQDPGLGLRLIYFSYDVKMKEKGDIPEGYSVSREKKERFSLILESASTNQTSMYLCASSSHPTGTTYEQYFGPGTRLTVT.

The chain links TRBV28 to TRBJ1-5, with D possibly matching TRBD1 (5 bases). There are 15 residues in the CDR3. CDR1 is MDHEN and CDR2 is SYDVKM in the germline V gene. V shed 5 bases and J shed 6 bases, with 17 bases lying between them. CDR3 bases: TGTGCCAGCAGTACCCGGGGGTTTACGGGTCAGCCCCAGCATTTT. It yields the protein CASSTRGFTGQPQHF.

The V gene is TRBV6-5, the J gene TRBJ2-3; D gene unclear. This CDR3 region has 14 residues. Germline lookup yields CDR1 MNHEY and CDR2 SVGAGI. Trimming pared 0 bases from V and 4 bases from J, leaving 8 bases between. As DNA, the CDR3 is TGTGCCAGCAGTTACTCGGGCTTGGCAGATACGCAGTATTTT. Translation: CASSYSGLADTQYF.

In this sample, this clone turned up once. The V and J genes are TRBV2 and TRBJ2-7; D gene unclear. The V end was cut by 4 bases, the J end by 3 bases, with 10 bases between. The CDR3 runs 13 residues. In germline, CDR1 is SNHLY, CDR2 FYNNEI. The CDR3 DNA sequence: TGTGCCAGCAGTGTTCTACCCCTCTACGAGCAGTACTTC. It yields the protein CASSVLPLYEQYF.

The chain has TRBV6-1 and TRBJ2-7; D is unclear. The germline V and J ends were trimmed by 0 bases and 0 bases, with 9 bases remaining between them. The CDR3 has 15 residues. CDR1 and CDR2 from the germline V gene are MNHNS and SASEGT. As DNA, the CDR3 is TGTGCCAGCAGTGAAGCCTACAGTAGCTCCTACGAGCAGTACTTC. Its protein is CASSEAYSSSYEQYF.

The chain uses TRBV30 and TRBJ2-5; 9 bases are shared with TRBD1. The CDR3 has 15 amino acids. Trimming cost V 0 bases and J 5 bases; bases outside gene matches: 7. Germline CDR1 GTSNPN, CDR2 SVGIG (reference sequence). The CDR3 DNA reads as TGTGCCTGGAGTGTACACAGGGGGCGCGTCGAGACCCAGTACTTC. It codes for CAWSVHRGRVETQYF.

The chain is built from TRBV7-9 and TRBJ2-7, with D possibly TRBD1 on 6 matching bases. The V gene's germline CDR1 is SEHNR and CDR2 FQNEAQ (reference sequence). This CDR3 has 12 amino acids. V lost 5 bases and J lost 2, with 7 bases in between. This CDR3 reads CASSRDTYEQYF. In nucleotides, the CDR3 is TGTGCCAGCAGCCGGGACACCTACGAGCAGTACTTC. The full variable domain, its missing parts supplied by reference TRBV7-9 and TRBJ2-7, is DTGVSQNPRHKITKRGQNVTFRCDPISEHNRLYWYRQTLGQGPEFLTYFQNEAQLEKSRLLSDRFSAERPKGSFSTLEIQRTEQGDSAMYLCASSRDTYEQYFGPGTRLTVT.

The rearrangement joins TRBV5-4 to TRBJ1-1; 11 bases align to TRBD1. The CDR3 extends over 15 amino acids. J gave up 1 base and V 4 bases, and 3 bases lay outside the gene matches. Germline values: CDR1 SGHNT, CDR2 YYREEE (reference sequence). CDR3 protein: CASSPGTGGNTEAFF. The CDR3 nucleotides read TGTGCCAGCAGCCCTGGGACAGGGGGGAACACTGAAGCTTTCTTT.

The gene calls are TRBV18 and TRBJ1-5; the D gene is possibly TRBD1 (5 bases). The V and J ends lost 3 bases and 3 bases respectively, with 15 bases between them. This CDR3 contains 16 residues. CDR1 is KGHSH and CDR2 is LQKENI in the germline V gene. The CDR3 here is CASSPSGGRNNQPQHF. The CDR3 nucleotides are TGTGCCAGCTCACCGTCGGGGGGAAGGAACAATCAGCCCCAGCATTTT.

This clone was counted only a few times. The J gene is TRBJ2-7, the V gene TRBV7-2, with D perhaps TRBD2 (7 bases). This CDR3 has 13 residues. Trimming cost V 5 bases and J 6 bases, with 14 bases left between them. CDR1 and CDR2 from the germline V gene are SGHTA and FQGNSA. The DNA for the CDR3 is TGTGCCAGCAGCCCACCGGGGGGCCGCGAGCAGTACTTC. It yields the protein CASSPPGGREQYF.

The rearrangement uses TRBV18 and TRBJ2-5; D is undetermined. The CDR3 totals 12 residues. In germline, CDR1 is KGHSH, CDR2 LQKENI. V lost 3 bases and J lost 1, with 3 bases in between. The CDR3 DNA sequence: TGTGCCAGCTCACCCGGCCAAGAGACCCAGTACTTC. Protein product: CASSPGQETQYF.